A selection of T cell receptor beta chains follows, all from one sample in a study of blood T cell repertoires in COVID-19. Assay used: immunoSEQ multiplex PCR; TCRdb lists only in-frame clones, some missing. The sample records tens of thousands of clones, roughly 80% being singletons. Sequenced material: peripheral blood. These receptors originate from an older man with COVID-19, enrolled during active disease. CDR3s include the opening cysteine and the closing phenylalanine or tryptophan. The D gene is left open where the match is weak. Size tells how often a clone was seen (once, few, many) or the class of an expanded clone, and some rows leave it out.

d_gene: TRBD1
abundance: .
v_gene: TRBV11-2
j_gene: TRBJ2-1
CDR3aa: CASSLDEDGTRGLNEQFF
CDR3nt: TGTGCCAGCAGCTTAGACGAGGACGGTACCAGGGGGCTGAATGAGCAGTTCTTC

d_gene: .
abundance: .
v_gene: TRBV28
j_gene: TRBJ1-1
CDR3aa: CASGTDTWIAFF
CDR3nt: TGTGCCAGCGGAACGGACACCTGGATCGCTTTCTTT

d_gene: .
abundance: .
v_gene: TRBV29-1
j_gene: TRBJ2-7
CDR3aa: CSVVVAGRYEQYF
CDR3nt: TGCAGCGTTGTAGTGGCAGGGAGGTACGAGCAGTACTTC

d_gene: .
abundance: .
v_gene: TRBV9
j_gene: TRBJ1-1
CDR3aa: CASSVGGQGNTEAFF
CDR3nt: TGTGCCAGCAGCGTAGGGGGGCAGGGGAACACTGAAGCTTTCTTT

d_gene: TRBD1
abundance: .
v_gene: TRBV28
j_gene: TRBJ2-7
CDR3aa: CASSSAGTGSYEQYF
CDR3nt: TGTGCCAGCAGTTCGGCCGGGACAGGGTCGTACGAGCAGTACTTC

d_gene: TRBD1
abundance: .
v_gene: TRBV28
j_gene: TRBJ1-2
CDR3aa: CASRTGANYGYTF
CDR3nt: TGTGCCAGTCGGACAGGGGCCAACTATGGCTACACCTTC

d_gene: .
abundance: few
v_gene: TRBV10-3
j_gene: TRBJ1-5
CDR3aa: CAISQGSLDQPQHF
CDR3nt: TGTGCCATCAGTCAGGGGTCCTTGGATCAGCCCCAGCATTTT

d_gene: .
abundance: .
v_gene: TRBV5-1
j_gene: TRBJ2-6
CDR3aa: CASSSSSGANVLTF
CDR3nt: TGCGCCAGCAGCTCGAGTTCTGGGGCCAACGTCCTGACTTTC

d_gene: .
abundance: .
v_gene: TRBV27
j_gene: TRBJ1-1
CDR3aa: CASSPQGVNTEAFF
CDR3nt: TGTGCCAGCAGCCCCCAAGGGGTGAACACTGAAGCTTTCTTT

d_gene: TRBD1
abundance: .
v_gene: TRBV24-1
j_gene: TRBJ2-3
CDR3aa: CATSARDRSTDTQYF
CDR3nt: TGTGCCACCAGTGCCAGGGACAGGAGCACAGATACGCAGTATTTT

d_gene: .
abundance: .
v_gene: TRBV3-1/TRBV3-2
j_gene: TRBJ1-1
CDR3aa: CASSQATVRTEAFF
CDR3nt: TGTGCCAGCAGCCAAGCCACAGTAAGGACTGAAGCTTTCTTT

d_gene: .
abundance: .
v_gene: TRBV12-3/TRBV12-4
j_gene: TRBJ2-1
CDR3aa: CASSRTEDNEQFF
CDR3nt: TGTGCCAGCAGTCGGACAGAGGACAATGAGCAGTTCTTC

d_gene: TRBD1
abundance: .
v_gene: TRBV5-3
j_gene: TRBJ1-5
CDR3aa: CARSLARGSGQPQHF
CDR3nt: TGTGCCAGAAGCTTGGCCAGGGGGTCCGGTCAGCCCCAGCATTTT

d_gene: TRBD2
abundance: few
v_gene: TRBV7-8
j_gene: TRBJ2-1
CDR3aa: CASSPVASGIGNEQFF
CDR3nt: TGTGCCAGCAGCCCTGTAGCCAGCGGGATTGGCAATGAGCAGTTCTTC

d_gene: .
abundance: .
v_gene: TRBV7-2
j_gene: TRBJ2-7
CDR3aa: CASSRSGQGRNEQYF
CDR3nt: TGTGCCAGCAGCCGGAGTGGGCAGGGTCGCAACGAGCAGTACTTC

d_gene: .
abundance: .
v_gene: TRBV7-9
j_gene: TRBJ2-7
CDR3aa: CASSLVGDYEQYF
CDR3nt: TGTGCCAGCAGCTTAGTTGGAGACTACGAGCAGTACTTC

d_gene: .
abundance: .
v_gene: TRBV27
j_gene: TRBJ1-1
CDR3aa: CASSSRQGIMNTEAFF
CDR3nt: TGTGCCAGCAGTTCAAGGCAGGGGATAATGAACACTGAAGCTTTCTTT

d_gene: .
abundance: few
v_gene: TRBV3-1/TRBV3-2
j_gene: TRBJ1-6
CDR3aa: CASSETGTLTSPLHF
CDR3nt: TGTGCCAGCAGCGAGACCGGGACACTCACCTCACCCCTCCACTTT

d_gene: TRBD2
abundance: .
v_gene: TRBV7-3
j_gene: TRBJ2-1
CDR3aa: CASSPRLAGAGEQFF
CDR3nt: TGTGCCAGCAGCCCCCGACTAGCGGGAGCGGGTGAGCAGTTCTTC

d_gene: .
abundance: once
v_gene: TRBV28
j_gene: TRBJ1-1
CDR3aa: CASGRQAFPEAFF
CDR3nt: TGTGCCAGTGGAAGGCAGGCCTTCCCTGAAGCTTTCTTT

d_gene: TRBD1
abundance: .
v_gene: TRBV6-5
j_gene: TRBJ2-1
CDR3aa: CASSYHRGTDNEQFF
CDR3nt: TGTGCCAGCAGTTACCACAGGGGGACGGATAATGAGCAGTTCTTC

d_gene: .
abundance: few
v_gene: TRBV28
j_gene: TRBJ2-7
CDR3aa: CASSLWQVLSSYEQYF
CDR3nt: TGTGCCAGCAGTTTATGGCAGGTATTAAGCTCCTACGAGCAGTACTTC

d_gene: .
abundance: .
v_gene: TRBV28
j_gene: TRBJ2-7
CDR3aa: CASSLAGNTYEQYF
CDR3nt: TGTGCCAGCAGTTTAGCGGGGAACACCTACGAGCAGTACTTC

d_gene: TRBD1
abundance: once
v_gene: TRBV30
j_gene: TRBJ1-6
CDR3aa: CAWNTGGAYSPLHF
CDR3nt: TGTGCCTGGAACACAGGGGGCGCGTATTCACCCCTCCACTTT

d_gene: TRBD2
abundance: .
v_gene: TRBV27
j_gene: TRBJ2-7
CDR3aa: CASSPRLAGAYEQYF
CDR3nt: TGTGCCAGCAGCCCTCGACTAGCGGGAGCCTACGAGCAGTACTTC

d_gene: TRBD2
abundance: .
v_gene: TRBV20-1
j_gene: TRBJ2-1
CDR3aa: CSASSGLLAGYNEQFF
CDR3nt: TGCAGTGCTAGTAGCGGGCTCCTAGCGGGCTACAATGAGCAGTTCTTC

d_gene: .
abundance: .
v_gene: TRBV10-1
j_gene: TRBJ2-7
CDR3aa: CASRCTESF
CDR3nt: TGCGCCAGCAGATGTACAGAGAGTTTC

d_gene: TRBD1
abundance: .
v_gene: TRBV19
j_gene: TRBJ1-5
CDR3aa: CASSIDDRAGQPQHF
CDR3nt: TGTGCCAGTAGTATAGACGACAGGGCCGGTCAGCCCCAGCATTTT

d_gene: .
abundance: .
v_gene: TRBV2
j_gene: TRBJ2-7
CDR3aa: CASSEQGGTYEQYF
CDR3nt: TGTGCCAGCAGTGAACAGGGCGGAACCTACGAGCAGTACTTC

d_gene: TRBD2
abundance: .
v_gene: TRBV11-3
j_gene: TRBJ2-2
CDR3aa: CASSSGTSGTIGELFF
CDR3nt: TGTGCCAGCAGCTCAGGGACTAGCGGGACAATCGGGGAGCTGTTTTTT

d_gene: TRBD1
abundance: .
v_gene: TRBV3-1/TRBV3-2
j_gene: TRBJ1-1
CDR3aa: CASSQATGDWAEAFF
CDR3nt: TGTGCCAGCAGCCAAGCGACAGGGGATTGGGCTGAAGCTTTCTTT

d_gene: .
abundance: .
v_gene: TRBV5-4
j_gene: TRBJ1-1
CDR3aa: CASSPRSARGATEAFF
CDR3nt: TGTGCCAGCAGCCCGCGGTCAGCCCGGGGGGCCACTGAAGCTTTCTTT

d_gene: .
abundance: .
v_gene: TRBV25-1
j_gene: TRBJ2-1
CDR3aa: CASSSLQASSYNEQFF
CDR3nt: TGTGCCAGCAGTTCCCTACAGGCGAGCTCCTACAATGAGCAGTTCTTC

d_gene: TRBD2
abundance: .
v_gene: TRBV29-1
j_gene: TRBJ2-7
CDR3aa: CSVEEREDEQYF
CDR3nt: TGCAGCGTTGAAGAGCGGGAGGACGAGCAGTACTTC

d_gene: TRBD1
abundance: .
v_gene: TRBV19
j_gene: TRBJ1-5
CDR3aa: CASRRVQGAGQPQHF
CDR3nt: TGTGCCAGTAGGCGGGTTCAGGGGGCGGGACAGCCCCAGCATTTT

d_gene: .
abundance: .
v_gene: TRBV9
j_gene: TRBJ2-5
CDR3aa: CASSVGSVQETQYF
CDR3nt: TGTGCCAGCAGCGTAGGTAGCGTCCAAGAGACCCAGTACTTC

d_gene: TRBD2
abundance: once
v_gene: TRBV3-1/TRBV3-2
j_gene: TRBJ2-3
CDR3aa: CASSRLLAGGPTDTQYF
CDR3nt: TGTGCCAGCAGCCGGTTACTAGCGGGAGGACCCACAGATACGCAGTATTTT

d_gene: .
abundance: .
v_gene: TRBV20-1
j_gene: TRBJ1-5
CDR3aa: CSASWAGSNQPQHF
CDR3nt: TGCAGTGCCAGTTGGGCAGGGAGCAATCAGCCCCAGCATTTT

d_gene: TRBD1
abundance: .
v_gene: TRBV7-9
j_gene: TRBJ1-4
CDR3aa: CASSVKSGTGNRGEKLFF
CDR3nt: TGTGCCAGCAGCGTAAAATCCGGGACAGGGAACCGGGGTGAAAAACTGTTTTTT

d_gene: TRBD1
abundance: .
v_gene: TRBV15
j_gene: TRBJ1-6
CDR3aa: CATRAGQGGSPLHF
CDR3nt: TGTGCCACCAGAGCGGGACAGGGAGGTTCACCCCTCCACTTT

d_gene: TRBD2
abundance: .
v_gene: TRBV12-3/TRBV12-4
j_gene: TRBJ2-2
CDR3aa: CASSLGLGDLFF
CDR3nt: TGTGCCAGCAGTTTGGGACTAGGAGATCTGTTTTTT

d_gene: TRBD1
abundance: .
v_gene: TRBV30
j_gene: TRBJ1-5
CDR3aa: CAWSDRGRVEGNQPQHF
CDR3nt: TGTGCCTGGTCGGACAGGGGGCGCGTAGAAGGCAATCAGCCCCAGCATTTT

d_gene: .
abundance: .
v_gene: TRBV3-1/TRBV3-2
j_gene: TRBJ1-6
CDR3aa: CASRDDVYNSPLHF
CDR3nt: TGTGCCAGCCGGGATGACGTATATAATTCACCCCTCCACTTT

d_gene: TRBD1
abundance: .
v_gene: TRBV27
j_gene: TRBJ1-5
CDR3aa: CASSLIRGGNQPQHF
CDR3nt: TGTGCCAGCAGTTTAATCAGGGGGGGCAATCAGCCCCAGCATTTT

d_gene: .
abundance: .
v_gene: TRBV7-2
j_gene: TRBJ1-2
CDR3aa: CASGRGGYTF
CDR3nt: TGTGCCAGCGGACGGGGAGGCTACACCTTC

d_gene: .
abundance: .
v_gene: TRBV28
j_gene: TRBJ1-3
CDR3aa: CASSTSGTGNTIYF
CDR3nt: TGTGCCAGCAGTACCTCAGGGACTGGAAACACCATATATTTT

d_gene: TRBD2
abundance: .
v_gene: TRBV4-1
j_gene: TRBJ2-1
CDR3aa: CASSQDLGLARNEQFF
CDR3nt: TGCGCCAGCAGCCAAGACTTGGGACTAGCGAGAAATGAGCAGTTCTTC

d_gene: .
abundance: .
v_gene: TRBV28
j_gene: TRBJ1-1
CDR3aa: CASSLNQRRPNTEAFF
CDR3nt: TGTGCCAGCAGTTTAAACCAACGGAGACCGAACACTGAAGCTTTCTTT

d_gene: .
abundance: .
v_gene: TRBV24-1
j_gene: TRBJ1-6
CDR3aa: CATSENRDNSPLHF
CDR3nt: TGTGCCACCAGTGAAAACAGGGATAATTCACCCCTCCACTTT

d_gene: .
abundance: .
v_gene: TRBV5-4
j_gene: TRBJ2-1
CDR3aa: CASSLWTGRGNEQFF
CDR3nt: TGTGCCAGCAGCTTATGGACAGGGAGGGGCAATGAGCAGTTCTTC

d_gene: TRBD2
abundance: .
v_gene: TRBV7-3
j_gene: TRBJ2-1
CDR3aa: CASSERGHNEQFF
CDR3nt: TGTGCCAGCAGCGAGCGGGGTCACAATGAGCAGTTCTTC

d_gene: .
abundance: .
v_gene: TRBV7-2
j_gene: TRBJ1-5
CDR3aa: CASSDRGGQPQHF
CDR3nt: TGTGCCAGCAGCGATCGAGGGGGACAGCCCCAGCATTTT

d_gene: TRBD2
abundance: .
v_gene: TRBV24-1
j_gene: TRBJ2-1
CDR3aa: CATSTALLPGLARNEQFF
CDR3nt: TGTGCCACCTCCACGGCCCTCCTCCCGGGACTAGCAAGGAATGAGCAGTTCTTC

d_gene: TRBD2
abundance: .
v_gene: TRBV5-8
j_gene: TRBJ2-1
CDR3aa: CASSLAFSGSGDEQFF
CDR3nt: TGTGCCAGCAGCTTGGCCTTTAGCGGGAGTGGGGATGAGCAGTTCTTC